This TCR beta chain emerged from a study of tumor-infiltrating lymphocytes in oesophageal squamous cell carcinoma. With V trimmed by 0 bases and J by 5 bases, 7 bases remained unmatched. Per germline, CDR1 SGHTA and CDR2 FQGTGA. The CDR3 spans 16 residues. TCRdb reprocessed the PCR reads with MiXCR, giving one entry per CDR3 protein. In the table there are some 25,000 distinct CDR3 sequences, roughly 35% of which are singletons. The rearrangement uses TRBV7-3 and TRBJ2-3, with TRBD1 identical over 8 bases. The source material was esophageal tumor tissue. The sequence came from a male donor with esophageal squamous cell carcinoma. The CDR3 sequence is CASSLTQGASEDTQYF. DNA for the CDR3: TGTGCCAGCAGCTTAACCCAGGGGGCTTCTGAAGATACGCAGTATTTT.